This T cell receptor beta chain was captured in a study of shared clonotypes between healthy human individuals. A word on this clone: The antigen remains undetermined.

The ends were cut back, 6 bases at V and 5 bases at J, with 16 bases in the middle. This CDR3 region has 14 residues. Germline V CDR1 and CDR2: SQVTM, ANQGSEA. Splitting the CD4+ cells yielded a CD45RA+ naive subset and a CD45RA-negative memory subset. Study-level results: Relative to their counterparts shared across all four donors, non-shared clonotypes exhibited diminished generation probabilities. Researchers sampled blood only, noting tissue repertoires likely differ.

In the original processing: Sequence data from immunoSEQ were junction-only and lacked quality scores; consequently, filtering differed. TCRdb keeps only in-frame clones here, not all; method: immunoSEQ multiplex PCR. Clonal size and the V and J genes are those of that table, whereas D and trimming came from the DNA. The sample yields millions of clones, over 85% seen once. The TCR originated in a man aged 18 to 29 in good health. The J gene is TRBJ2-2, the V gene TRBV29-1, with D possibly TRBD1 on 7 matching bases. Sequenced: naive CD4+ T cells sorted from blood. Subset meaning: CD45RA+ positively selected. This CDR3 reads CSVGSGTDTGELFF. Here the CDR3 DNA reads TGCAGCGTCGGGAGTGGGACAGATACCGGGGAGCTGTTTTTT.